This TCR beta chain was captured by sequencing in a study of T-cell reconstitution after alpha-beta-depleted transplantation in children. Study-wide results and limits: Some patients' high day-60 TCRbeta diversity was traced to surviving recipient T cells and thymic progenitors. Several hundred graft clones that had expanded were reportedly the source of alpha-beta T cells about two months after transplant.

On this clonotype: Its specificity is unknown.

Preparation of the TCRbeta library was carried out with unique molecular identifiers. TCRdb processed the PCR reads anew with MiXCR; each CDR3 protein has one entry. The sample shows about a million distinct CDR3 sequences, roughly 29% of them seen only once. CDR3 size: 21 residues. Germline CDR1 ENHRY, CDR2 SYGVKD. Losses at the gene ends were 4 bases for V and 0 bases for J; bases not matched to a gene: 20. The sequence was collected from a boy in the first two years of life who had a stem cell transplant for SCID, so the T cells may come from the graft donor. The sequenced sample was PBMCs, mostly from graft donor cells, obtained 360 days after TCRalphabeta/CD19-depleted stem cell transplant. The chain combines TRBV10-3 with TRBJ1-3; 8 nucleotides match TRBD1. In DNA, the CDR3 is TGTGCCATCAGTGCCACCCGACGTCCGGGACAGGATAACGTCTCTGGAAACACCATATATTTT. As protein: CAISATRRPGQDNVSGNTIYF.